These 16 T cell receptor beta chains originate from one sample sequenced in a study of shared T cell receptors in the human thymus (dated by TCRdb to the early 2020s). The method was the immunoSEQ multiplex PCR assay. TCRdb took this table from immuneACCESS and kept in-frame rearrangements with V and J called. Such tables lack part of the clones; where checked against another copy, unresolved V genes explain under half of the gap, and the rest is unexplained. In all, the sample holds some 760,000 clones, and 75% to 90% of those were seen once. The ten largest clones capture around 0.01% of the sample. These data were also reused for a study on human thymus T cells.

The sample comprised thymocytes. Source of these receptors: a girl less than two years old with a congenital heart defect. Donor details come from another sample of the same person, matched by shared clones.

CDR3 bases: TGTGCCAGCATCCCAAGGGGACAGGGCAACGAGCAGTACTTC. Translating gives CASIPRGQGNEQYF. The chain employs TRBV28 and TRBJ2-7; 9 bases agree with TRBD1. The V segment lost 7 bases and the J segment 5 bases; nucleotides outside the gene matches: 9. The CDR3 runs to 14 residues. Germline lookup yields CDR1 MDHEN and CDR2 SYDVKM.

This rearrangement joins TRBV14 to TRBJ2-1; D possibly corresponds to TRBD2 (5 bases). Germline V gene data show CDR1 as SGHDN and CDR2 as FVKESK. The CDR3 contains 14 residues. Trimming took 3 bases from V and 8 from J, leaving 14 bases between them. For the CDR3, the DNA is TGTGCCAGCAGCCAGGCTGCTAGCAAGTATGAGCAGTTCTTC. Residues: CASSQAASKYEQFF.

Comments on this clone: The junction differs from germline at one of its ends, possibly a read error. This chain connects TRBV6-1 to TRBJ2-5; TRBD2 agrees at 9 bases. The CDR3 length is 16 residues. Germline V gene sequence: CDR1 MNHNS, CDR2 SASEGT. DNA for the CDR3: TGTGCCAGCAGTGGGGCTAGCGGGGACCGGCAAGGGACCCAGTACTTC. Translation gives CASSGASGDRQGTQYF.

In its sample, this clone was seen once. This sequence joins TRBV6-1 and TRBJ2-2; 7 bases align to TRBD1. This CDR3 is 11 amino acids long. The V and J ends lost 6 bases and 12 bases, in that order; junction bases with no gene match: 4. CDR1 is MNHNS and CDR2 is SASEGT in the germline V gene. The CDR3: CASSEQGQLFF. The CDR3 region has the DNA TGTGCCAGCAGCGAACAGGGGCAGCTGTTTTTT.

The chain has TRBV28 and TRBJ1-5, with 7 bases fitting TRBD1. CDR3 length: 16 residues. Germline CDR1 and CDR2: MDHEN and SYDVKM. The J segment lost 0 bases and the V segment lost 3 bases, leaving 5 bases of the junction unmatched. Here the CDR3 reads CASSLKGQISNQPQHF. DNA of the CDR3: TGTGCCAGCAGTTTGAAGGGACAGATTAGCAATCAGCCCCAGCATTTT.

CDR3 residues: CASSERRGSSYEQYF. In DNA, the CDR3 is TGTGCCAGCAGTGAGCGTAGGGGAAGCTCCTACGAGCAGTACTTC. This chain links TRBV2 with TRBJ2-7; tentative D call: TRBD1 (5 bases). The CDR3 totals 15 residues. The V end lost 3 bases, the J end lost 0 bases, and 12 bases lay between the germline ends. Germline V gene data show CDR1 as SNHLY and CDR2 as FYNNEI.

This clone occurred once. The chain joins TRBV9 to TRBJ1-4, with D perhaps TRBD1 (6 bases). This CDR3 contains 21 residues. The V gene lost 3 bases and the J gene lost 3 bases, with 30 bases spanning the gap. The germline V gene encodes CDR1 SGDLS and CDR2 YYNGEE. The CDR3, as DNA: TGTGCCAGCAGCGAGAGGCCCCGGGATCAGGGGAAAACTGGGGCTAATGAAAAACTGTTTTTT. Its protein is CASSERPRDQGKTGANEKLFF.

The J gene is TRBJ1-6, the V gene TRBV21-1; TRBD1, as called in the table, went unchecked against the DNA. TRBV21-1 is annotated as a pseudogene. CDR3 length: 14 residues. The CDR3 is CASSTGTVNSPLHF. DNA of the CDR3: TGTGCCAGCAGCACCGGGACAGTTAATTCACCCCTCCACTTT.

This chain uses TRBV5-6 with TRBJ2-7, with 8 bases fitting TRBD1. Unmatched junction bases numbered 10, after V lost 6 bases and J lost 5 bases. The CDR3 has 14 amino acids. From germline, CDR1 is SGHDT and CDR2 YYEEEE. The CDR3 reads CASTRQGNSHEQYF. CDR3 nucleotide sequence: TGTGCCAGCACGAGACAGGGGAACAGTCACGAGCAGTACTTC.

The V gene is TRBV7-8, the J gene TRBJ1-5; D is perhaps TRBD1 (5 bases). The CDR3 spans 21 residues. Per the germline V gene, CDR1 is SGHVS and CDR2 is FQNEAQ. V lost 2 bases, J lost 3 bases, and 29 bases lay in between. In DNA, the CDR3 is TGTGCCAGCAGCTTAAGGTTTTACGGGGGATTCGAGGGAGAAACCAATCAGCCCCAGCATTTT. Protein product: CASSLRFYGGFEGETNQPQHF.

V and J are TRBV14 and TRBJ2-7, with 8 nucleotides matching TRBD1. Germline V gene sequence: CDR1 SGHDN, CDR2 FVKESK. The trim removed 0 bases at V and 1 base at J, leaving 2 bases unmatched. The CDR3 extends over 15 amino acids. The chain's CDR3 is CASSQDRGPSYEQYF. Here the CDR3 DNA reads TGTGCCAGCAGCCAAGACAGGGGGCCGTCCTACGAGCAGTACTTC.

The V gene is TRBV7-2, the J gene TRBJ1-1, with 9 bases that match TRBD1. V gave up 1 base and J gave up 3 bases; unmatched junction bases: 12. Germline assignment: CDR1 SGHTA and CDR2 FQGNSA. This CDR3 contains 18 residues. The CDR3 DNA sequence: TGTGCCAGCAGCTTAGGTCCGGGACAGGGTTTGCCATACACTGAAGCTTTCTTT. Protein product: CASSLGPGQGLPYTEAFF.

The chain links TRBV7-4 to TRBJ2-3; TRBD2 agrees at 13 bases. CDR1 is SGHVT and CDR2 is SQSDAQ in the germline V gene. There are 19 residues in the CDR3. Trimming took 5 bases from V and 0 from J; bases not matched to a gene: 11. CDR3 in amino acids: CASSRILLAGGASTDTQYF. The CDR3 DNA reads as TGTGCCAGCAGCCGAATACTACTAGCGGGGGGGGCTAGCACAGATACGCAGTATTTT.

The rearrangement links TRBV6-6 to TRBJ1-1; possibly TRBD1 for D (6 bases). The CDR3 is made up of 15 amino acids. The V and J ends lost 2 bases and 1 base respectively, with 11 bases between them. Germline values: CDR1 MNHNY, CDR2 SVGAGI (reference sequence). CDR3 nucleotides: TGTGCCAGCAGTTACGAGGACAGCCCGAACACTGAAGCTTTCTTT. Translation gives CASSYEDSPNTEAFF.

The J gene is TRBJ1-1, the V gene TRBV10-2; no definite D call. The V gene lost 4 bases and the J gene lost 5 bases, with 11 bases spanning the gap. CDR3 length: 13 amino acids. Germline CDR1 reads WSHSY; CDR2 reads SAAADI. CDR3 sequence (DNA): TGCGCCAGCAGTGCGAGGGAAGGTACTGAAGCTTTCTTT. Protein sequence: CASSAREGTEAFF.

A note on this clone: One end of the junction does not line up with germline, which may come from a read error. This chain's CDR3 is CSADNRHF. CDR3 sequence (DNA): TGCAGTGCGGACAACAGGCACTTC. V is TRBV20-1 and J is TRBJ2-7, with D perhaps matching TRBD1 (5 bases). The germline CDR1 and CDR2 sequences are DFQATT and SNEGSKA (reference sequence). There are 8 residues in the CDR3.